This entry lists 31 T cell receptor beta chains sequenced from one sample in a study of blood T cell repertoires in COVID-19 (TCRdb year 2020). Library preparation used the immunoSEQ multiplex PCR assay. TCRdb obtained this table from immuneACCESS and retained in-frame rearrangements with V and J assigned. These tables miss some clones; where compared with another copy, unresolved V genes account for less than half of the shortfall, and the remainder is unexplained. The sample table shows fewer than 130,000 clones, and 88% are seen once. The ten most abundant clones make up approximately 3.4% of the sample. Sequenced sample: peripheral blood. The source of these receptors is a woman in her forties or fifties with acute or convalescent COVID-19.

This chain links TRBV28 with TRBJ2-7; the D gene is possibly TRBD2 (6 bases). V lost 5 bases to trimming and J lost 4 bases, with 21 bases between them. Germline values: CDR1 MDHEN, CDR2 SYDVKM. The CDR3 covers 16 residues. The CDR3 DNA is TGTGCCAGCAGTCTTGGTGGGTTGCGGGGAAGGTACGAGCAGTACTTC. Translating gives CASSLGGLRGRYEQYF.

The chain employs TRBV24-1 and TRBJ2-5, with TRBD1 matching 8 bases. The V gene end was trimmed by 3 bases and the J gene end by 1 base; junction bases not matched to a gene: 3. CDR1 is KGHDR, CDR2 SFDVKD, per germline. CDR3 length: 15 residues. CDR3 nucleotide sequence: TGTGCCACCAGTGATCAGGGGGCGATCCAAGAGACCCAGTACTTC. Translation: CATSDQGAIQETQYF.

The chain uses TRBV2 and TRBJ2-1; the match to TRBD2 covers 7 bases. Trimming took 3 bases from V and 2 from J; bases not matched to a gene: 4. CDR3 size: 15 residues. In germline, CDR1 is SNHLY, CDR2 FYNNEI. CDR3 protein: CASSDSGAPYNEQFF. CDR3 nucleotides: TGTGCCAGCAGTGACAGCGGGGCCCCCTACAATGAGCAGTTCTTC.

V usage is TRBV30 and J usage is TRBJ2-1, with 10 bases aligning to TRBD2. In germline, CDR1 is GTSNPN, CDR2 SVGIG (reference sequence). The V and J ends lost 2 bases and 9 bases, in that order; junction bases with no gene match: 10. This CDR3 comprises 15 residues. In DNA form, the CDR3 reads TGTGCCTGGAGTTGGTCTCCGGGACTAGCGTCTGAGCAGTTCTTC. Translating gives CAWSWSPGLASEQFF.

V usage is TRBV18 and J usage is TRBJ2-7; D is perhaps TRBD1 (6 bases). Trimming stripped 0 bases from V and 2 bases from J, with 14 bases between. The CDR3 is 16 amino acids. Looked up from germline, CDR1 is KGHSH and CDR2 is LQKENI. CDR3 nucleotide sequence: TGTGCCAGCTCACCACCTGCCGGGACAAATACCTACGAGCAGTACTTC. Translated, it gives CASSPPAGTNTYEQYF.

This chain links TRBV5-8 with TRBJ2-1; maybe TRBD2 (6 bases). Germline CDR1 is SGHTS and CDR2 is YDEGEE. Trimming pared 3 bases from V and 0 bases from J, leaving 13 bases between. CDR3 length equals 16 residues. CDR3 sequence reads: CASSYPLASSYNEQFF. The CDR3, as DNA: TGTGCCAGCAGCTATCCTCTAGCGAGCTCCTACAATGAGCAGTTCTTC.

V usage is TRBV5-5 and J usage is TRBJ2-1; 8 bases are shared with TRBD1. Trimming removed 1 base from V and 4 bases from J; junction bases left unmatched: 4. The germline CDR1 and CDR2 sequences are SGHKS and YYEKEE (reference sequence). There are 15 residues in the CDR3. The CDR3 DNA sequence: TGTGCCAGCAGCTTGCTGGACAGGGAATACAATGAGCAGTTCTTC. Its translation: CASSLLDREYNEQFF.

The chain couples TRBV18 to TRBJ2-2; D is undetermined. V gave up 4 bases and J gave up 7 bases, with 19 bases separating them. CDR1 is KGHSH, CDR2 LQKENI, per germline. The CDR3 is 16 residues long. The CDR3 DNA follows: TGTGCCAGCTCACTCTTGGGCGTCGTTCATGGCGGGGAGCTGTTTTTT. This encodes CASSLLGVVHGGELFF.

The J gene is TRBJ2-5, the V gene TRBV2, with D possibly being TRBD2 (5 bases). The germline gives CDR1 SNHLY, CDR2 FYNNEI. The V end lost 4 bases, the J end lost 1 base, and 10 bases lay between the germline ends. The CDR3 is 14 amino acids. The CDR3, as DNA: TGTGCCAGCAGTGCGAGACGGGGCCAAGAGACCCAGTACTTC. Protein: CASSARRGQETQYF.

The J gene is TRBJ2-6, the V gene TRBV19; no firm D call. Germline loops: CDR1 LNHDA, CDR2 SQIVND (reference sequence). V lost 6 bases and J lost 0, with 3 bases in between. The CDR3 consists of 13 residues. The CDR3, as DNA: TGTGCCAGTAGCAGCTCTGGGGCCAACGTCCTGACTTTC. Protein: CASSSSGANVLTF.

This clone came up once. V usage is TRBV6-4 and J usage is TRBJ1-1, with a weak D call TRBD1 (5 bases). V gave up 0 bases and J gave up 4 bases, with 12 bases separating them. The germline gives CDR1 MRHNA, CDR2 SNTAGT. The CDR3 spans 15 residues. CDR3 in DNA: TGTGCCAGCAGTGACTCGACCGCGGGGGTCACTGAAGCTTTCTTT. Protein: CASSDSTAGVTEAFF.

The DNA for the CDR3 is TGTGCCAGCTCGGAAAGCCTAGCAGACTACAATGAGCAGTTCTTC. Translated, it gives CASSESLADYNEQFF. The chain recombines TRBV18 with TRBJ2-1, with D tentatively TRBD2 (5 bases). Germline CDR1 KGHSH, CDR2 LQKENI. There are 15 residues in the CDR3. The V end was cut by 6 bases, the J end by 3 bases, with 15 bases between.

The chain employs TRBV19 and TRBJ2-7, with 7 positions matching TRBD1. The CDR3 extends over 13 amino acids. Per the germline V gene, CDR1 is LNHDA and CDR2 is SQIVND (reference sequence). With V trimmed by 6 bases and J by 2 bases, 4 bases remained unmatched. For the CDR3, the DNA is TGTGCCAGTAGCCCTGACAGGGCCTACGAGCAGTACTTC. Translated: CASSPDRAYEQYF. Based on the CDR3 plus reference TRBV19 and TRBJ2-7, the full variable domain is DGGITQSPKYLFRKEGQNVTLSCEQNLNHDAMYWYRQDPGQGLRLIYYSQIVNDFQKGDIAEGYSVSREKKESFPLTVTSAQKNPTAFYLCASSPDRAYEQYFGPGTRLTVT.

In this sample, this clone turned up a few times. This chain links TRBV18 with TRBJ2-2; TRBD1 agrees at 11 bases. With V trimmed by 3 bases and J by 3 bases, 3 bases remained unmatched. Germline V gene data show CDR1 as KGHSH and CDR2 as LQKENI. The CDR3 is made up of 16 amino acids. In nucleotides, the CDR3 is TGTGCCAGCTCACCCCGGACAGGGGGCGACACCGGGGAGCTGTTTTTT. Protein: CASSPRTGGDTGELFF. The full variable domain, completed using reference TRBV18 and TRBJ2-2, is NAGVMQNPRHLVRRRGQEARLRCSPMKGHSHVYWYRQLPEEGLKFMVYLQKENIIDESGMPKERFSAEFPKEGPSILRIQQVVRGDSAAYFCASSPRTGGDTGELFFGEGSRLTVL.

The chain recombines TRBV19 with TRBJ1-1; D is ambiguous. V was cut by 3 bases and J by 3 bases, with 8 bases left in between. The CDR3 consists of 13 residues. The germline V gene encodes CDR1 LNHDA and CDR2 SQIVND (reference sequence). CDR3 residues: CASSIRPDTEAFF. CDR3 nucleotides: TGTGCCAGTAGTATTCGTCCTGACACTGAAGCTTTCTTT.

The chain combines TRBV18 with TRBJ2-1; 12 bases map to TRBD2. Germline V gives CDR1 KGHSH, CDR2 LQKENI. J lost 2 bases, V lost 4 bases, and 3 bases had no gene match. The CDR3 is 16 residues long. CDR3 in DNA: TGTGCCAGCTCACTTCGGACTAGCGGGGCCTACAATGAGCAGTTCTTC. Protein: CASSLRTSGAYNEQFF. Complete variable domain (other parts from reference TRBV18 and TRBJ2-1): NAGVMQNPRHLVRRRGQEARLRCSPMKGHSHVYWYRQLPEEGLKFMVYLQKENIIDESGMPKERFSAEFPKEGPSILRIQQVVRGDSAAYFCASSLRTSGAYNEQFFGPGTRLTVL.

The genes are TRBV5-1 and TRBJ2-7; 10 bases fit TRBD1. CDR1 is SGHRS and CDR2 is YFSETQ in the germline V gene. Trimming at V came to 6 bases and at J to 5 bases, leaving 5 bases not matched to a gene. This CDR3 has 13 residues. DNA of the CDR3: TGCGCCAGCACCGACAGGGGGCAGGACGAGCAGTACTTC. Protein product: CASTDRGQDEQYF.

The chain joins TRBV24-1 to TRBJ2-2, with a weak D call TRBD2 (5 bases). Germline CDR1 reads KGHDR; CDR2 reads SFDVKD. This CDR3 comprises 14 residues. V was trimmed by 5 bases and J by 1 base, leaving 7 bases between them. CDR3 amino acids: CATSAGRNTGELFF. The CDR3 nucleotides read TGTGCCACCAGTGCGGGGAGGAACACCGGGGAGCTGTTTTTT.

The chain joins TRBV6-5 to TRBJ1-5, with D possibly matching TRBD1 (5 bases). Deletions cut 6 bases from V and 2 bases from J, with 8 bases between. The CDR3 contains 13 residues. The V gene's germline CDR1 is MNHEY and CDR2 SVGAGI. The CDR3 region is CASRGTGNQPQHF. The CDR3 DNA reads as TGTGCCAGCAGAGGGACTGGCAATCAGCCCCAGCATTTT.

J is TRBJ1-2 and V is TRBV7-2; a weak D match, TRBD1 (6 bases). With 2 bases removed from V and 1 base from J, the gap between germline ends came to 17 bases. The V gene's germline CDR1 is SGHTA and CDR2 FQGNSA. The CDR3 sequence is 17 residues long. The CDR3 sequence is CASSLFGRGGGNYGYTF. The CDR3 region has the DNA TGTGCCAGCAGCTTATTCGGCAGGGGAGGGGGTAACTATGGCTACACCTTC.

The V call is TRBV6-5, the J call TRBJ1-5; no clear D. V was shortened by 6 bases and J by 4 bases, with 13 bases between the two germline ends. In germline, CDR1 is MNHEY, CDR2 SVGAGI. CDR3 length: 14 amino acids. CDR3 amino acids: CASRQRGSNQPQHF. The CDR3 DNA reads TGTGCCAGCAGGCAGCGAGGGTCGAATCAGCCCCAGCATTTT.

This sequence joins TRBV3-1 (or the pseudogene TRBV3-2) and TRBJ1-1; D might be TRBD1 (6 bases). CDR3 size: 13 residues. Germline V gene data show CDR1 as LGHDT and CDR2 as YNNKEL (reference sequence). V was pared by 4 bases and J by 8 bases, with 14 bases between. The CDR3 reads CASSLRGRAEAFF. DNA of the CDR3: TGTGCCAGCAGCCTCAGGGGCCGGGCCGAAGCTTTCTTT.

The chain has TRBV6-5 and TRBJ2-7; TRBD1 aligns across 9 bases. The germline V gene has CDR1 MNHEY and CDR2 SVGAGI. Trimming took 5 bases from V and 0 from J; bases not matched to a gene: 2. The CDR3 totals 14 residues. The CDR3 DNA follows: TGTGCCAGCAGTAGGGACAGGGACTCCTACGAGCAGTACTTC. Translating gives CASSRDRDSYEQYF.

The V gene is TRBV4-2, the J gene TRBJ1-1; D is perhaps TRBD1 (5 bases). With 4 bases removed from V and 4 bases from J, the gap between germline ends came to 10 bases. Germline-derived CDR1 and CDR2 are LGHNA and YNFKEQ. This CDR3 region has 13 residues. The CDR3 loop reads CASSPQTATEAFF. For the CDR3, the DNA is TGTGCCAGCAGCCCACAGACAGCCACTGAAGCTTTCTTT.

The chain uses TRBV6-1 and TRBJ2-1; 7 bases fit TRBD2. CDR3 length: 16 residues. The V gene end was trimmed by 1 base and the J gene end by 0 bases; junction bases not matched to a gene: 3. The germline V gene encodes CDR1 MNHNS and CDR2 SASEGT. DNA for the CDR3: TGTGCCAGCAGTGAAGAGGCTAGCGGCTCCTACAATGAGCAGTTCTTC. Residues: CASSEEASGSYNEQFF.

The chain links TRBV6-5 to TRBJ1-2; 7 nucleotides line up with TRBD1. The CDR3 spans 15 residues. The V and J ends lost 8 bases and 2 bases, in that order; junction bases with no gene match: 11. CDR1 MNHEY and CDR2 SVGAGI come from the germline V gene. DNA of the CDR3: TGTGCCAGCGGTCGCACGGGACAGATGAACTATGGCTACACCTTC. Translated: CASGRTGQMNYGYTF.

The V call is TRBV15, the J call TRBJ2-7, with D perhaps matching TRBD1 (5 bases). CDR3 length: 13 amino acids. Trimming removed 1 base at V and 5 bases at J, with 9 bases between. Germline-derived CDR1 and CDR2 are LNHNV and YYDKDF (reference sequence). The CDR3 nucleotides are TGTGCCACCAGCAGAGGACAGATGGACGAGCAGTACTTC. It specifies CATSRGQMDEQYF.

V usage is TRBV28 and J usage is TRBJ2-1, with 7 bases aligning to TRBD2. Germline CDR1 MDHEN, CDR2 SYDVKM. The CDR3 has 15 amino acids. J gave up 6 bases and V 2 bases, and 7 bases lay outside the gene matches. CDR3 coding DNA: TGTGCCAGCAGTTTAGGGCTAGCGGCTACCAATGAGCAGTTCTTC. Translated: CASSLGLAATNEQFF.

The V call is TRBV5-1, the J call TRBJ2-3; D gene unclear. There are 16 residues in the CDR3. Germline loops: CDR1 SGHRS, CDR2 YFSETQ. V lost 0 bases and J lost 0, with 11 bases in between. CDR3: CASSLAPLSSTDTQYF. The CDR3 nucleotides are TGCGCCAGCAGCTTGGCCCCTTTATCTAGCACAGATACGCAGTATTTT.

V usage is TRBV3-1 (or the pseudogene TRBV3-2) and J usage is TRBJ2-1; 8 bases map to TRBD2. Per germline, CDR1 LGHDT and CDR2 YNNKEL (reference sequence). The length of the CDR3 is 18 residues. V gave up 4 bases and J gave up 4 bases; unmatched junction bases: 15. The CDR3, as DNA: TGTGCCAGCAGCCCCCGAGTCGGAACTAGCGGCAAATACAATGAGCAGTTCTTC. This codes for CASSPRVGTSGKYNEQFF.

The rearrangement uses TRBV28 and TRBJ1-3; TRBD1 matches 7 bases. The CDR3 sequence is 19 residues long. With V trimmed by 5 bases and J by 0 bases, 16 bases remained unmatched. Germline V lookup: CDR1 MDHEN, CDR2 SYDVKM. CDR3 in DNA: TGTGCCAGCAGTGCACATGCGGGACAGCTATCCTTCTCTGGAAACACCATATATTTT. Its protein product is CASSAHAGQLSFSGNTIYF.